The rows below give T cell receptor beta chains drawn from one sample of a study of identical twins. TCRdb processed the 5' RACE reads anew with MiXCR; each CDR3 protein has one entry. Altogether approximately 230,000 distinct CDR3 sequences are present, 6.5% to 8% being singletons, with the ten largest covering roughly 14%. Another study also made use of these data, one on T cells expressing NK-cell markers.

The sequenced sample was CD8+ T cells sorted from blood. The origin of the receptors is a woman under 30 in good health. CDR3s include the opening cysteine and the closing phenylalanine or tryptophan. D genes are given only for firm matches.

>TRBV12-3/TRBV12-4|TRBJ1-5|TRBD1
CASSPQGAAGQPQHF
>TRBV7-2|TRBJ2-3|TRBD2
CASSPSGTRDTDTQYF
>TRBV29-1|TRBJ1-1|TRBD1
CSGRTGENTEAFF
>TRBV23-1|TRBJ2-1|-
CASGSWGYNEQFF
>TRBV12-3/TRBV12-4|TRBJ1-1|-
CASSLRRGDLDSEAFF
>TRBV3-1|TRBJ1-5|TRBD1
CASSQDTQGGQPQHF
>TRBV11-3|TRBJ2-3|-
CASSRRDSPDTQYF
>TRBV5-1|TRBJ2-7|-
CASSPGTVGYEQYF
>TRBV25-1|TRBJ2-7|TRBD1
CASSVAGGYYEQYF
>TRBV25-1|TRBJ1-1|-
CASSLGIWTEAFF
>TRBV12-3/TRBV12-4|TRBJ2-2|TRBD1
CASSPPQGEPNTGELFF
>TRBV6-4|TRBJ2-6|TRBD1
CASSTGTGSGANVLTF
>TRBV25-1|TRBJ2-7|TRBD1
CASGTVGSYEQYF
>TRBV19|TRBJ2-3|-
CASTPAGTDTQYF
>TRBV4-1|TRBJ2-1|TRBD2
CASSPAGTSGGAWQFF
>TRBV3-1|TRBJ2-7|-
CASSQGGYGEQYF
>TRBV27|TRBJ2-7|TRBD1
CASTQLGGRDEQYF
>TRBV7-9|TRBJ2-5|TRBD2
CASPPRGAGGETQYF
>TRBV3-1|TRBJ2-2|-
CASSQAGGAGTGELFF
>TRBV19|TRBJ2-1|TRBD2
CASSIGRLAGVYNEQFF
>TRBV29-1|TRBJ1-2|-
CSVGGNPDTYGYTF
>TRBV27|TRBJ2-3|-
CASSWRLRSDTQYF
>TRBV20-1|TRBJ2-7|TRBD2
CSASGGSWDEQYF
>TRBV29-1|TRBJ2-7|-
CSVDSGYYEQYF
>TRBV9|TRBJ2-7|TRBD1
CASSESAGGSYEQYF
>TRBV12-3/TRBV12-4|TRBJ2-3|TRBD2
CASSRTSKDTQYF
>TRBV20-1|TRBJ2-3|TRBD2
CSALGLAGEADTQYF
>TRBV4-2|TRBJ2-5|-
CASSQEWGLGGETQYF
>TRBV12-3/TRBV12-4|TRBJ1-3|-
CASSHGNTIYF
>TRBV16|TRBJ2-1|-
CASSRQDNEQFF
>TRBV7-8|TRBJ2-5|TRBD2
CASSLATSGDRKTQYF
>TRBV19|TRBJ1-5|-
CASSMVGGNQPQHF
>TRBV9|TRBJ1-2|TRBD1
CASRGDRVSF
>TRBV5-1|TRBJ2-3|-
CASSLAGFDTDTQYF
>TRBV10-3|TRBJ2-1|-
CAISDLFPGTYNEQFF